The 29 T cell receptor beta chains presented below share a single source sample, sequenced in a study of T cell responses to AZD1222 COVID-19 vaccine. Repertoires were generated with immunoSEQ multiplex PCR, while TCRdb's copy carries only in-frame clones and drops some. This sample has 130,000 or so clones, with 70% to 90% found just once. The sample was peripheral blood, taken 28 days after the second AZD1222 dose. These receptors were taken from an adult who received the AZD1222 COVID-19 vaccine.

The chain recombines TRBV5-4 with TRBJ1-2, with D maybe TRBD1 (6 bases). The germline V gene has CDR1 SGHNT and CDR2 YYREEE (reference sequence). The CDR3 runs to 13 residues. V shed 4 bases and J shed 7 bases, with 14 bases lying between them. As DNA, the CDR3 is TGTGCCAGCAGCACGCCGGGGGCTGGTGGCTACACCTTC. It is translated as CASSTPGAGGYTF.

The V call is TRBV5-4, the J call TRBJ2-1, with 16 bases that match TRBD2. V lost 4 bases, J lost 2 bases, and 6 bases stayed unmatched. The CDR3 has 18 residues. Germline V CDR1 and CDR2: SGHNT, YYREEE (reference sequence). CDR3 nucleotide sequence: TGTGCCAGCAGCACCGGGACTAGCGGGAGGGCCACCTACAATGAGCAGTTCTTC. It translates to CASSTGTSGRATYNEQFF.

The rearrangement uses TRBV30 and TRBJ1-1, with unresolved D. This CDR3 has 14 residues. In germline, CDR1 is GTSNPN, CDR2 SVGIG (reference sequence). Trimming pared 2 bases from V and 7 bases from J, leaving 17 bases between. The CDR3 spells CAWSPPGFKVEAFF. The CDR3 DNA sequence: TGTGCCTGGAGTCCCCCCGGCTTCAAGGTTGAAGCTTTCTTT.

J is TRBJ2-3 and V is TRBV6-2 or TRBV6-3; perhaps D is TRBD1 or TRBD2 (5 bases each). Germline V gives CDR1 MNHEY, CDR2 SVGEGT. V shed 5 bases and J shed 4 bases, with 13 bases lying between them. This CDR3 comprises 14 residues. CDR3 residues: CASSAGLGADTQYF. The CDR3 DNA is TGTGCCAGCAGTGCGGGTTTGGGGGCAGATACGCAGTATTTT.

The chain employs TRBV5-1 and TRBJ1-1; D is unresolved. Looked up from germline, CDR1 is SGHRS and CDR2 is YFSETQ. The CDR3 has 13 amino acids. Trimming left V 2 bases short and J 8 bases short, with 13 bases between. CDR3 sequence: CASSLAAPREAFF. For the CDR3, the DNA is TGCGCCAGCAGCTTAGCAGCTCCGCGGGAAGCTTTCTTT. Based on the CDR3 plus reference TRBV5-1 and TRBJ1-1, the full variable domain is KAGVTQTPRYLIKTRGQQVTLSCSPISGHRSVSWYQQTPGQGLQFLFEYFSETQRNKGNFPGRFSGRQFSNSRSEMNVSTLELGDSALYLCASSLAAPREAFFGQGTRLTVV.

CDR3 region: CASSDPTDYGYTF. The DNA of the CDR3 is TGCGCCAGCAGTGACCCGACAGATTATGGCTACACCTTC. The V gene is TRBV10-2, the J gene TRBJ1-2; TRBD1 might be the D (5 bases). Trimming removed 3 bases from V and 5 bases from J, with 10 bases in between. The CDR3 extends over 13 amino acids. CDR1 is WSHSY and CDR2 is SAAADI in the germline V gene.

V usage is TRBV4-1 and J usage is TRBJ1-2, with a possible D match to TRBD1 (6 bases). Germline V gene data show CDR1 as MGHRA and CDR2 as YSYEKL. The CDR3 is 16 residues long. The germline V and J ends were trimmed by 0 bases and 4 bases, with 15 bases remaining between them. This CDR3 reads CASSQDPTPRGYGYTF. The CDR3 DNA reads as TGCGCCAGCAGCCAAGATCCGACTCCCAGGGGCTATGGCTACACCTTC.

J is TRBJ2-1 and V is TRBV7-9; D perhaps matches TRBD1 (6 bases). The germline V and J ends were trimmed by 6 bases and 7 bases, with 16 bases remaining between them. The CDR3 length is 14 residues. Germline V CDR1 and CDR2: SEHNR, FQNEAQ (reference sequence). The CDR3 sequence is CASSISGTLNEQFF. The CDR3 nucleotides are TGTGCCAGCAGTATATCCGGGACATTAAATGAGCAGTTCTTC. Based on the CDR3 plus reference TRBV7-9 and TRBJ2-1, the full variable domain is DTGVSQNPRHKITKRGQNVTFRCDPISEHNRLYWYRQTLGQGPEFLTYFQNEAQLEKSRLLSDRFSAERPKGSFSTLEIQRTEQGDSAMYLCASSISGTLNEQFFGPGTRLTVL.

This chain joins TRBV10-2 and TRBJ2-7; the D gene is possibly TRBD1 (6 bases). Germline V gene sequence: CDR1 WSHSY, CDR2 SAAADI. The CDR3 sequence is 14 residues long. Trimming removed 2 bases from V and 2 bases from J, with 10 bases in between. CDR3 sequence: CASSETGIPYEQYF. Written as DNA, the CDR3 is TGCGCCAGCAGTGAGACAGGGATTCCCTACGAGCAGTACTTC.

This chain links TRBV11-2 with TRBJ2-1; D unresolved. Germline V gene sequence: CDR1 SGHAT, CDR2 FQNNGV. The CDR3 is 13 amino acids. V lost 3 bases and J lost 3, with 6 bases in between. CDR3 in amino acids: CASSFEVYNEQFF. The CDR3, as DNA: TGTGCCAGCAGCTTTGAGGTCTACAATGAGCAGTTCTTC.

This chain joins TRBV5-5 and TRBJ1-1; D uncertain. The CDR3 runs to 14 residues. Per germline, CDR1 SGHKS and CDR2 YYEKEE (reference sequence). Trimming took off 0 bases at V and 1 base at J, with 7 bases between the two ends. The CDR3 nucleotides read TGTGCCAGCAGCTTGGGTTTAGCGAACACTGAAGCTTTCTTT. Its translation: CASSLGLANTEAFF.

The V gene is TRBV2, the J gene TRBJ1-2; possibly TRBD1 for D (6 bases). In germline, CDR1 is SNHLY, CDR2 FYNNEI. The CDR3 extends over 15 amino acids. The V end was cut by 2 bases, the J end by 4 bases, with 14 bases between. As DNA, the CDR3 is TGTGCCAGCAGTGAATCGGGGGGCAGGGGCTATGGCTACACCTTC. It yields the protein CASSESGGRGYGYTF.

CDR3 residues: CASSPTREETQYF. In DNA form, the CDR3 reads TGCGCCAGCAGTCCGACGAGGGAGGAGACCCAGTACTTC. The chain has TRBV10-1 and TRBJ2-5; possibly TRBD2 for D (5 bases). Trimming stripped 5 bases from V and 5 bases from J, with 12 bases between. CDR1 is WNHNN and CDR2 is SYGVQD in the germline V gene (reference sequence). The CDR3 has 13 amino acids.

CDR3 nucleotide sequence: TGTGCCAGCAGCCGGAGACTAGCGGGAGACCGAACAGATACGCAGTATTTT. Amino acids: CASSRRLAGDRTDTQYF. The chain carries TRBV7-2 and TRBJ2-3; 12 bases agree with TRBD2. This CDR3 comprises 17 residues. V shed 5 bases and J 3 bases; nucleotides not matched to a gene: 9. Germline-derived CDR1 and CDR2 are SGHTA and FQGNSA.

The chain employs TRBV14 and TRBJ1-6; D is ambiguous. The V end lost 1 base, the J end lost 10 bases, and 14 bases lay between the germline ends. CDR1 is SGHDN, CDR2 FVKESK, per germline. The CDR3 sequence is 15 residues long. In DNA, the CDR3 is TGTGCCAGCAGCCAAGTAGGTCTCGAGGCCTCACCCCTCCACTTT. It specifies CASSQVGLEASPLHF.

Here the CDR3 DNA reads TGTGCCAGCAGCTTAAATGGACGGACCTTCACAGATACGCAGTATTTT. It specifies CASSLNGRTFTDTQYF. The rearrangement links TRBV11-1 to TRBJ2-3; D not resolved. CDR1 and CDR2 (germline): SGHAT, FQDESV (reference sequence). The ends were cut back, 2 bases at V and 2 bases at J, with 14 bases in the middle. The CDR3 totals 16 residues.

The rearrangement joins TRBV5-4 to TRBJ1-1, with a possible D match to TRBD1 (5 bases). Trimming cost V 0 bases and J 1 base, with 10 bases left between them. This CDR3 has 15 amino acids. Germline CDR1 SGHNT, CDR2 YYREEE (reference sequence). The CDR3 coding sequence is TGTGCCAGCAGCTTGGACCCTGGACAGAACACTGAAGCTTTCTTT. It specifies CASSLDPGQNTEAFF.

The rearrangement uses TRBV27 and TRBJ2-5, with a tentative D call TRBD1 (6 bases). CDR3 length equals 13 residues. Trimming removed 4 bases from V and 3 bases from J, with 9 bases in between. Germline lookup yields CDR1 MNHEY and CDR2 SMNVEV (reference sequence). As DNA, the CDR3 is TGTGCCAGCAGTTCCTCAGGGGAAGAGACCCAGTACTTC. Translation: CASSSSGEETQYF.

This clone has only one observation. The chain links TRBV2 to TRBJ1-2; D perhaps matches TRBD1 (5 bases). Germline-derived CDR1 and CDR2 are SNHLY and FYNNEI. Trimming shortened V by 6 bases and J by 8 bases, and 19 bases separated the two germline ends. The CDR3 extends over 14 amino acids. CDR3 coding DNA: TGTGCCAGCAGCCGTGGGCAGGGATTGAACGGCTACACCTTC. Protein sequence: CASSRGQGLNGYTF.

The CDR3 reads CAWTTGGYGYTF. The CDR3 region has the DNA TGTGCCTGGACTACCGGGGGCTATGGCTACACCTTC. The rearrangement uses TRBV30 and TRBJ1-2, with D maybe TRBD1 (5 bases). The V gene's germline CDR1 is GTSNPN and CDR2 SVGIG (reference sequence). Trimming removed 4 bases from V and 4 bases from J, with 10 bases in between. The CDR3 consists of 12 residues.

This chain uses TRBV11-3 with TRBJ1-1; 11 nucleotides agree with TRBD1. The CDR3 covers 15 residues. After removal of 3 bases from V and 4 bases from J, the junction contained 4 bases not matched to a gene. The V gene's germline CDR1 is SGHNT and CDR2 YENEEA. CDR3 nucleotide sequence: TGTGCCAGCAGCTTCTCCGGGACAGGGGGCACTGAAGCTTTCTTT. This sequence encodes CASSFSGTGGTEAFF. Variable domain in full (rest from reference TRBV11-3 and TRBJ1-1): EAGVVQSPRYKIIEKKQPVAFWCNPISGHNTLYWYLQNLGQGPELLIRYENEEAVDDSQLPKDRFSAERLKGVDSTLKIQPAELGDSAVYLCASSFSGTGGTEAFFGQGTRLTVV.

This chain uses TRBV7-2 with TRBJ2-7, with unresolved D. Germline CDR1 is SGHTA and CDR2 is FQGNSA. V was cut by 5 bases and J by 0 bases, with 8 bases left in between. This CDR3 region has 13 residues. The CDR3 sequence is CASSAPSSYEQYF. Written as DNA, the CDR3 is TGTGCCAGCAGCGCCCCGAGCTCCTACGAGCAGTACTTC.

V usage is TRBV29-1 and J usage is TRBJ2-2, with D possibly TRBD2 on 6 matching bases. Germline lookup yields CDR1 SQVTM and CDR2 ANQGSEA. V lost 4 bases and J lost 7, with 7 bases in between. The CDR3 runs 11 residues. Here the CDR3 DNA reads TGCAGCGTTGGCGGGGTCGGGGAGCTGTTTTTT. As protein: CSVGGVGELFF.

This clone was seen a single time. CDR3 sequence (DNA): TGTGCCACCAGCAGAGATGGGTCAGGGTACACTGAAGCTTTCTTT. Its translation: CATSRDGSGYTEAFF. The chain has TRBV15 and TRBJ1-1, with a weak D call TRBD1 (5 bases). V was shortened by 0 bases and J by 3 bases, with 11 bases between the two germline ends. The germline V gene encodes CDR1 LNHNV and CDR2 YYDKDF (reference sequence). The CDR3 consists of 15 residues.

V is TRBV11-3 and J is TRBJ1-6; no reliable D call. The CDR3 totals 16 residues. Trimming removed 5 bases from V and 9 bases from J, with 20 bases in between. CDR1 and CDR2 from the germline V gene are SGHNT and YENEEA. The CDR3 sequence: CASSPSRKVPCSPLHF. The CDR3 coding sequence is TGTGCCAGCAGCCCTAGTAGGAAGGTTCCGTGTTCACCCCTCCACTTT. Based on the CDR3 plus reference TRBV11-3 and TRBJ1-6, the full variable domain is EAGVVQSPRYKIIEKKQPVAFWCNPISGHNTLYWYLQNLGQGPELLIRYENEEAVDDSQLPKDRFSAERLKGVDSTLKIQPAELGDSAVYLCASSPSRKVPCSPLHFGNGTRLTVT.

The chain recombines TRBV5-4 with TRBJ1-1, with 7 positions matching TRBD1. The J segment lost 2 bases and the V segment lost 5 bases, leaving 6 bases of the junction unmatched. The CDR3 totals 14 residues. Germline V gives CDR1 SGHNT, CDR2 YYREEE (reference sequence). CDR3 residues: CASRQWDRNTEAFF. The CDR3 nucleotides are TGTGCCAGCAGACAATGGGACAGAAACACTGAAGCTTTCTTT.

In nucleotides, the CDR3 is TGTGCCTGGAGTAGTGGAGGGCATACCTACGAGCAGTACTTC. Protein product: CAWSSGGHTYEQYF. The chain joins TRBV30 to TRBJ2-7, with D possibly TRBD2 on 6 matching bases. The CDR3 consists of 14 residues. V lost 2 bases to trimming and J lost 2 bases, with 13 bases between them. Germline V CDR1 and CDR2: GTSNPN, SVGIG (reference sequence).

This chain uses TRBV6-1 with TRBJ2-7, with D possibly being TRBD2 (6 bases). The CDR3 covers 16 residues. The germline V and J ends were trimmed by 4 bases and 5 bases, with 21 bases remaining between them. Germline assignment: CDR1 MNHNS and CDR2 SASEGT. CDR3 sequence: CASSGSHSGTQDEQYF. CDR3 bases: TGTGCCAGCAGTGGATCGCATTCCGGGACTCAGGACGAGCAGTACTTC.

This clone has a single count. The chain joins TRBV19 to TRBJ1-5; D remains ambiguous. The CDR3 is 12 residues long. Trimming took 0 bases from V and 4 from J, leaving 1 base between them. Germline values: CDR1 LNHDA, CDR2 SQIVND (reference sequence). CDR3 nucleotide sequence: TGTGCCAGTAGTATAGAGAATCAGCCCCAGCATTTT. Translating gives CASSIENQPQHF.